Below are 8 T cell receptor beta chains sequenced from a single sample in a study of T cells in Graves' hyperthyroidism and ophthalmopathy. What was amplified from RNA transcripts were TCR beta CDR3 regions. The study used the HTBI primer set for a first-round RT-PCR of the TCR CDR3. Via MiXCR, TCRdb re-called the multiplex PCR reads, giving one row per CDR3 protein. The data hold more than 350,000 distinct CDR3 sequences, with 15% observed a single time. Sequencing was done on a sample of blood. The source is a woman younger than 45 with Graves' hyperthyroidism.

This clonotype was detected a few times. J is TRBJ1-1 and V is TRBV27, with D uncertain. The CDR3 extends over 14 amino acids. The V end lost 5 bases, the J end lost 5 bases, and 15 bases lay between the germline ends. CDR1 and CDR2 from the germline V gene are MNHEY and SMNVEV (reference sequence). CDR3 loop: CASSSHSPRTEAFF. The CDR3 DNA reads as TGTGCCAGCAGTAGCCACAGTCCCAGGACTGAAGCTTTCTTT.

The V and J genes are TRBV28 and TRBJ1-2; TRBD1 matches 11 bases. The germline gives CDR1 MDHEN, CDR2 SYDVKM. The CDR3 is 15 amino acids. With 6 bases clipped from V and 4 bases from J, the junction kept 7 bases outside the gene matches. CDR3 nucleotides: TGTGCCAGCAGGGGACAGGGGGGAGTTTCCTATGGCTACACCTTC. This encodes CASRGQGGVSYGYTF.

This clonotype came up a few times. This rearrangement joins TRBV14 to TRBJ2-1, with 7 bases identical to TRBD1. Gene TRBJ2-7 matches the end of the DNA better, so the J call may be wrong. The CDR3 loop spans 13 amino acids. The V gene's germline CDR1 is SGHDN and CDR2 FVKESK. CDR3 sequence: CASSLTGWNEQYF. As DNA, the CDR3 is TGTGCCAGCAGCCTGACAGGGTGGAATGAGCAGTACTTC.

This clonotype was detected ten times or more. The chain links TRBV18 to TRBJ1-1; D uncertain. The CDR3 spans 14 residues. V gave up 6 bases and J gave up 1 base, with 12 bases separating them. Germline loops: CDR1 KGHSH, CDR2 LQKENI. The CDR3 nucleotides are TGTGCCAGCTCGCCCGACGGGAGGAACACTGAAGCTTTCTTT. Translation gives CASSPDGRNTEAFF.

Ten or more counts support this clonotype. This chain joins TRBV28 and TRBJ2-7; the match to TRBD1 covers 10 bases. The CDR3 length is 15 residues. V lost 6 bases, J lost 0 bases, and 5 bases stayed unmatched. Germline lookup yields CDR1 MDHEN and CDR2 SYDVKM. Here the CDR3 DNA reads TGTGCCAGCAGACCGGGACAGGGGTTCTCCTACGAGCAGTACTTC. It translates to CASRPGQGFSYEQYF.

This clonotype was seen at least ten times. The V and J genes are TRBV30 and TRBJ2-1; 12 positions agree with TRBD2. The CDR3 totals 15 residues. The trim removed 0 bases at V and 8 bases at J, leaving 5 bases unmatched. The germline CDR1 and CDR2 sequences are GTSNPN and SVGIG (reference sequence). CDR3 loop: CAWSVASGRADEQFF. The DNA of the CDR3 is TGTGCCTGGAGTGTAGCTAGCGGGAGGGCCGATGAGCAGTTCTTC.

This clonotype was observed at least ten times. The V gene is TRBV6-1, the J gene TRBJ2-7; D unclear. CDR3 length: 13 amino acids. Trimming took off 6 bases at V and 1 base at J, with 10 bases between the two ends. Per the germline V gene, CDR1 is MNHNS and CDR2 is SASEGT. The CDR3 region has the DNA TGTGCCAGCAGCCCCTTTGGATCCTACGAGCAGTACTTC. Protein: CASSPFGSYEQYF.

Comment on this clonotype: This could be a read error, since a much larger clone is one nucleotide away. The chain joins TRBV28 to TRBJ2-3; D is unresolved. Trimming shortened V by 2 bases and J by 7 bases, and 13 bases separated the two germline ends. CDR3 length: 14 residues. Germline V lookup: CDR1 MDHEN, CDR2 SYDVKM. DNA for the CDR3: TGTGCCAGCAGTTTAGGGTATACGACATATACGCAGTATTTT. Its translation: CASSLGYTTYTQYF.